This TCR beta chain derives from a study of shared clonotypes between healthy human individuals. CDR1 SGHAT and CDR2 FQNNGV come from the germline V gene. The germline V and J ends were trimmed by 1 base and 7 bases, with 7 bases remaining between them. The CDR3 length is 12 residues. Measured with immunoSEQ multiplex PCR; TCRdb has only the in-frame clones, and not every one. The data hold around 990,000 clones, with roughly 80% observed a single time. Sequencing was carried out using memory CD4+ T cells from PBMCs. Subset defined: CD45RA-negative fraction. The source of this sequence is a man between 18 and 29 years old in good health. Some clones in this sample may be carry-over from other donors' samples. V and J are TRBV11-2 and TRBJ1-1; a weak D match, TRBD1 (5 bases). The CDR3 bases are TGTGCCAGCAGCTTAGGGGGGTTTGAAGCTTTCTTT. Amino acid sequence: CASSLGGFEAFF.